The clone carrying this T cell receptor beta chain turned up a few times. The antigen is unknown. This entry comes from a study of human T cells and chemical hapten exposure. Whole-study context: TCR yields per sample varied, mainly owing to small pooled library volume differences.

Trimming removed 5 bases from V and 6 bases from J; junction bases left unmatched: 13. In germline, CDR1 is DFQATT, CDR2 SNEGSKA (reference sequence). The CDR3 is 14 amino acids. Study-level results: After DPC sensitization, TCRs above 1 in 1000 frequency showed no change.

The time point here: healthy volunteer bleed at 2 weeks. Total RNA was isolated from unfractionated whole blood. Individual cDNA molecules in this library carried unique molecular identifiers. Original data processing: Samples contained a median of 95,638 TCRs, with a range of about 23,224 to 690,600. One entry per CDR3 protein results from TCRdb running MiXCR on the RACE reads. These V and J calls originate from TCRdb's pipeline instead of the authors' own analysis. The table records about 130,000 distinct CDR3 sequences, approximately 9.5% of them present only once. This chain links TRBV20-1 with TRBJ2-7; 7 nucleotides agree with TRBD2. The TCR originated in a male donor in good health. Some clones in this sample may be carry-over from other donors' samples. Sequencing was carried out using whole blood. CDR3 DNA sequence: TGCAGTGCTTCCGTCGGGGGGATTGGAACCGAGCAGTACTTC. It codes for CSASVGGIGTEQYF.